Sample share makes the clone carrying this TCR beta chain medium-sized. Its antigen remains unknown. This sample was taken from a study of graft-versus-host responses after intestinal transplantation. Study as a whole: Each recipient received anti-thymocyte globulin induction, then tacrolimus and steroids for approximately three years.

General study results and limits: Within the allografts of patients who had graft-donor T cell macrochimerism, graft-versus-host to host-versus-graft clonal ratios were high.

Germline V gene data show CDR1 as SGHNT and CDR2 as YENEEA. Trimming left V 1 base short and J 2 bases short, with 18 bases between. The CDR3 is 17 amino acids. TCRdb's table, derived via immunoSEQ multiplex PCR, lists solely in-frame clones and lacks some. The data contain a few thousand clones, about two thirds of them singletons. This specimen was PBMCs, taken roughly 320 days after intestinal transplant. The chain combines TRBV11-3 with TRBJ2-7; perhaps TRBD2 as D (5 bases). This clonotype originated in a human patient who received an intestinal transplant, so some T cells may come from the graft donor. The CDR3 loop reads CASSLARAEGFPYEQYF. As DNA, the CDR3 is TGTGCCAGCAGCTTAGCCCGGGCCGAGGGATTCCCCTACGAGCAGTACTTC.